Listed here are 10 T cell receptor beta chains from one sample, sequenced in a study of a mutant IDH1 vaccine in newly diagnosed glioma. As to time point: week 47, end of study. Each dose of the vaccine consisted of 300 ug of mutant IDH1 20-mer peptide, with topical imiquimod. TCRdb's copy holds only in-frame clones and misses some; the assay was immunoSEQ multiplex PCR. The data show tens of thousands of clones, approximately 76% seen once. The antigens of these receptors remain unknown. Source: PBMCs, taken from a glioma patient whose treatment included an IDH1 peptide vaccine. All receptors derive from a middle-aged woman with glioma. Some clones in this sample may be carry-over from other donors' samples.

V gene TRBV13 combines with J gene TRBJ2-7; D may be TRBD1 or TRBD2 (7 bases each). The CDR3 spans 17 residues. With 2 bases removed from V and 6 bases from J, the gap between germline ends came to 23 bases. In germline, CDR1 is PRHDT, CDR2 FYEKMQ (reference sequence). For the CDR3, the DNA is TGTGCCAGCAGCTTACGGCAGGGGGGAGCGGGACATCTCGAGCAGTACTTC. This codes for CASSLRQGGAGHLEQYF.

CDR3 region: CASKPRPGGGSHTGELFF. CDR3 in DNA: TGTGCCAGCAAACCCCGACCGGGAGGGGGGTCCCACACCGGGGAGCTGTTTTTT. The chain employs TRBV11-2 and TRBJ2-2; 8 positions match TRBD2. The junction had 16 bases not matched to a gene; V was cut back by 7 bases and J by 3 bases. Germline V gene lookup returns CDR1 SGHAT and CDR2 FQNNGV. This CDR3 has 18 residues.

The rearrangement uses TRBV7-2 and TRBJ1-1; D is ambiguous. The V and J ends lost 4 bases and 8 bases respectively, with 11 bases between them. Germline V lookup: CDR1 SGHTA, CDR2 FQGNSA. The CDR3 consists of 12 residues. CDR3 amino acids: CASSYDIAEAFF. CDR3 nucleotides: TGTGCCAGCAGCTACGACATTGCCGAAGCTTTCTTT.

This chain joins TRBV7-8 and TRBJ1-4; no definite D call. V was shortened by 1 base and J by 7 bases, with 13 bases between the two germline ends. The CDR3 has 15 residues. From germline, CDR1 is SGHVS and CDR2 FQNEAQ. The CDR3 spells CASSLEGSSFEKLFF. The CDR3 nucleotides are TGTGCCAGCAGCTTAGAGGGTAGCTCCTTTGAAAAACTGTTTTTT. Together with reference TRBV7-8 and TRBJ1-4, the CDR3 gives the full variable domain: GAGVSQSPRYKVAKRGQDVALRCDPISGHVSLFWYQQALGQGPEFLTYFQNEAQLDKSGLPSDRFFAERPEGSVSTLKIQRTQQEDSAVYLCASSLEGSSFEKLFFGSGTQLSVL.

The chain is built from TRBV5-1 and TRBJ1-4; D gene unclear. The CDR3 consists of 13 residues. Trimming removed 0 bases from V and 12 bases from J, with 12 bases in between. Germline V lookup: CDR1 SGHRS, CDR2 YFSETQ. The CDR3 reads CASSLDMATELFF. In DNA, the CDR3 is TGCGCCAGCAGCTTGGATATGGCCACGGAACTGTTTTTT.

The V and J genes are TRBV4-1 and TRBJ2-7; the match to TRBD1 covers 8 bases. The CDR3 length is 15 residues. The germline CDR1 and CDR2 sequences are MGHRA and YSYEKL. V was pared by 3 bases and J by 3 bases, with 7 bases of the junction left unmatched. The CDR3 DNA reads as TGCGCCAGCAGCCAGACCGGACAGGGTCTCTACGAGCAGTACTTC. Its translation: CASSQTGQGLYEQYF.

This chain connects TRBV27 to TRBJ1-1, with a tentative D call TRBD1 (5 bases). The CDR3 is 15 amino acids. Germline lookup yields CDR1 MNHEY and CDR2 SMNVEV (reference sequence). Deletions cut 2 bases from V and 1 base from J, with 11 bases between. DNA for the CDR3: TGTGCCAGCAGTTTAGGGGTAACAGGGAACACTGAAGCTTTCTTT. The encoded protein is CASSLGVTGNTEAFF.

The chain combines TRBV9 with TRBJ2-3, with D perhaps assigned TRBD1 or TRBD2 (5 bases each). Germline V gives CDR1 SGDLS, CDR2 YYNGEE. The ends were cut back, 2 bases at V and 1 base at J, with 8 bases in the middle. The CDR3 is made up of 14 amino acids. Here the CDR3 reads CASSVGTGTDTQYF. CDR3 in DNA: TGTGCCAGCAGCGTGGGGACGGGCACAGATACGCAGTATTTT.

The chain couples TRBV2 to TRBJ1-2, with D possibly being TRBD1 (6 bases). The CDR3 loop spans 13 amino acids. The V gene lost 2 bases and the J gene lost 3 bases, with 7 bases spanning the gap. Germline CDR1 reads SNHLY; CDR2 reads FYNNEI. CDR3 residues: CASSEYRDYGYTF. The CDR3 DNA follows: TGTGCCAGCAGTGAATACAGGGACTATGGCTACACCTTC.

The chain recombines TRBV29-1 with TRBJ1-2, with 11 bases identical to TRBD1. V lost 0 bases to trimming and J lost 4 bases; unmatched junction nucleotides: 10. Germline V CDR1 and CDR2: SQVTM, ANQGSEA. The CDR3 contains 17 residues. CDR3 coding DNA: TGCAGCGTTGAAGATGGCTTCGGACAGGGGGCTTCCTATGGCTACACCTTC. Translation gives CSVEDGFGQGASYGYTF.